This TCR beta chain was sequenced during a study of cytomegalovirus exposure and HLA in healthy donors. PCR used 60 Vbeta primers and 13 Jbeta primers. TCRdb's table, derived via immunoSEQ multiplex PCR, lists solely in-frame clones and lacks some. The data hold about 37,000 clones, with around 69% observed a single time. The CDR3 loop spans 15 amino acids. Germline CDR1 is LNHDA and CDR2 is SQIVND (reference sequence). With 3 bases removed from V and 1 base from J, the gap between germline ends came to 7 bases. The receptor was isolated from a man younger than 40 in good health and CMV-seronegative. The material sequenced was PBMCs. The chain has TRBV19 and TRBJ2-6; a weak D match, TRBD1 (5 bases). CDR3 sequence: CASSMGPSGANVLTF. The CDR3, as DNA: TGTGCCAGTAGTATGGGGCCTTCTGGGGCCAACGTCCTGACTTTC.